A single sample gave rise to the 20 T cell receptor beta chains below, sequenced in a study of neurological immune-mediated disorders. TCRdb processed the 5' RACE reads anew with MiXCR; each CDR3 protein has one entry. The table lists about 69,000 distinct CDR3 sequences, 3.5% to 5% of them singletons. The specimen was PBMCs. Every receptor here comes from a man aged 30 to 39 with multiple sclerosis.

Many counts were recorded for this clonotype. The J gene is TRBJ2-7, the V gene TRBV4-1; TRBD2 is a possible D gene (7 bases). V dropped 1 base and J dropped 5 bases, with 18 bases sitting between them. Germline V gives CDR1 MGHRA, CDR2 YSYEKL. This CDR3 contains 16 residues. Here the CDR3 DNA reads TGCGCCAGCAGCCAAGGGGGGGGCCGAGGCCTCCACGAGCAGTACTTC. Translating it yields CASSQGGGRGLHEQYF.

Ten or more counts support this clonotype. The chain couples TRBV7-2 to TRBJ2-3; TRBD1 or TRBD2 may be the D gene (5 bases each). Trimming took 3 bases from V and 4 from J, leaving 14 bases between them. Per the germline V gene, CDR1 is SGHTA and CDR2 is FQGNSA. The CDR3 is 15 residues long. The CDR3 DNA reads as TGTGCCAGCAGCTTCGGGGCCCTAGTCGCAGATACGCAGTATTTT. Protein product: CASSFGALVADTQYF.

This clonotype was seen repeatedly, ten times or more. This rearrangement joins TRBV2 to TRBJ1-1, with D tentatively TRBD1 (5 bases). Trimming took 4 bases from V and 0 from J, leaving 9 bases between them. The CDR3 is 14 residues long. Germline lookup yields CDR1 SNHLY and CDR2 FYNNEI. CDR3 sequence (DNA): TGTGCCAGCAGTGTAGACAGAATGAACACTGAAGCTTTCTTT. It codes for CASSVDRMNTEAFF.

This clonotype has ten or more counts. The chain carries TRBV20-1 and TRBJ2-1, with 7 bases that match TRBD2. V shed 3 bases, J shed 4 bases, and the junction held 12 bases outside the gene matches. This CDR3 has 16 residues. CDR1 DFQATT and CDR2 SNEGSKA come from the germline V gene (reference sequence). The CDR3 DNA reads as TGCAGTGCTAGTACGACCCGCGGGGGAGTTTACAATGAGCAGTTCTTC. Translation: CSASTTRGGVYNEQFF.

This clonotype came up many times. J is TRBJ1-3 and V is TRBV7-6; possibly TRBD1 for D (5 bases). CDR3 length equals 17 residues. V was clipped by 5 bases and J by 0 bases, with 17 bases between them. Per the germline V gene, CDR1 is SGHVS and CDR2 is FNYEAQ. In DNA, the CDR3 is TGTGCCAGCAGCCACTGGGGGGGGATAGACTCTGGAAACACCATATATTTT. Protein: CASSHWGGIDSGNTIYF.

The sample holds many counts of this clonotype. The chain has TRBV4-1 and TRBJ2-7; D gene unclear. The CDR3 covers 12 residues. Germline V gene data show CDR1 as MGHRA and CDR2 as YSYEKL. V was clipped by 5 bases and J by 5 bases, with 10 bases between them. The CDR3, as DNA: TGCGCCAGCAGCGATGGGGTGCACGAGCAGTACTTC. This translates into CASSDGVHEQYF.

This clonotype was detected many times. V is TRBV5-1 and J is TRBJ1-2; D ambiguous. CDR1 and CDR2 (germline): SGHRS, YFSETQ. V lost 0 bases and J lost 5, with 11 bases in between. The CDR3 is 14 residues long. The CDR3 here is CASSLEAASYGYTF. CDR3 DNA sequence: TGCGCCAGCAGCTTGGAGGCAGCGTCTTATGGCTACACCTTC. Together with reference TRBV5-1 and TRBJ1-2, the CDR3 gives the full variable domain: KAGVTQTPRYLIKTRGQQVTLSCSPISGHRSVSWYQQTPGQGLQFLFEYFSETQRNKGNFPGRFSGRQFSNSRSEMNVSTLELGDSALYLCASSLEAASYGYTFGSGTRLTVV.

This clonotype was seen many times. The chain is built from TRBV11-2 and TRBJ1-1; D is unresolved. There are 13 residues in the CDR3. Germline CDR1 and CDR2: SGHAT and FQNNGV. V was cut by 5 bases and J by 0 bases, with 7 bases left in between. CDR3 DNA: TGTGCCAGCAGCCCTAGACTGAACACTGAAGCTTTCTTT. This encodes CASSPRLNTEAFF.

This clonotype was seen at least ten times. This chain links TRBV20-1 with TRBJ2-5; D is uncertain. The germline V and J ends were trimmed by 4 bases and 5 bases, with 8 bases remaining between them. This CDR3 comprises 11 residues. The germline V gene encodes CDR1 DFQATT and CDR2 SNEGSKA (reference sequence). The CDR3 DNA reads TGCAGTGCTAAACCGTGGGAGACCCAGTACTTC. This sequence encodes CSAKPWETQYF.

This clonotype showed up many times. The chain recombines TRBV7-2 with TRBJ2-5; no definite D call. V lost 0 bases and J 1 base, leaving 6 bases between the germline ends. The CDR3 runs to 14 residues. CDR1 is SGHTA, CDR2 FQGNSA, per germline. DNA for the CDR3: TGTGCCAGCAGCTTAGCGGTCAGCCAAGAGACCCAGTACTTC. This sequence encodes CASSLAVSQETQYF.

This clonotype appeared many times. This chain uses TRBV6-2 or TRBV6-3 with TRBJ1-5, with D maybe TRBD1 (6 bases). Germline loops: CDR1 MNHEY, CDR2 SVGEGT. V shed 6 bases and J shed 1 base, with 13 bases lying between them. CDR3 length: 15 residues. The CDR3 sequence: CASRSTGTSNQPQHF. Here the CDR3 DNA reads TGTGCCAGCAGATCGACAGGAACCAGCAATCAGCCCCAGCATTTT.

The sample holds many counts of this clonotype. The rearrangement links TRBV9 to TRBJ1-2; 7 bases line up with TRBD1. Germline V gives CDR1 SGDLS, CDR2 YYNGEE. The CDR3 runs 15 residues. Trimming took 2 bases from V and 10 from J; bases not matched to a gene: 14. The CDR3 sequence is CASSVDPKTGLAYTF. As DNA, the CDR3 is TGTGCCAGCAGCGTGGATCCGAAGACAGGGCTTGCCTACACCTTC.

The table lists this clonotype with many counts. The chain joins TRBV20-1 to TRBJ1-1, with TRBD1 matching 7 bases. The junction had 7 bases not matched to a gene; V was cut back by 4 bases and J by 2 bases. Looked up from germline, CDR1 is DFQATT and CDR2 is SNEGSKA (reference sequence). The CDR3 contains 14 residues. In DNA, the CDR3 is TGCAGTGCTATATTAGACAGGGTAAACACTGAAGCTTTCTTT. This codes for CSAILDRVNTEAFF.

This clonotype has only a few counts. This chain joins TRBV19 and TRBJ1-2, with a tentative D call TRBD1 (5 bases). V lost 3 bases to trimming and J lost 3 bases, with 20 bases between them. The length of the CDR3 is 17 residues. Germline V gene sequence: CDR1 LNHDA, CDR2 SQIVND (reference sequence). The CDR3 protein is CASSIILRRKGYYGYTF. CDR3 DNA sequence: TGTGCCAGTAGTATCATCCTAAGACGGAAGGGGTACTATGGCTACACCTTC.

In its sample, this clonotype was seen many times. CDR3: CASSSQGAGGYTF. Written as DNA, the CDR3 is TGTGCCAGCAGTTCACAGGGCGCCGGTGGCTACACCTTC. V and J are TRBV12-3 or TRBV12-4 and TRBJ1-2; a weak D match, TRBD1 (6 bases). Trimming left V 4 bases short and J 7 bases short, with 13 bases between. The CDR3 sequence is 13 residues long.

At least ten counts were recorded for this clonotype. J is TRBJ2-1 and V is TRBV27; D call uncertain. The CDR3 is 13 amino acids. Trimming shortened V by 4 bases and J by 13 bases, and 17 bases separated the two germline ends. Germline V gene lookup returns CDR1 MNHEY and CDR2 SMNVEV (reference sequence). CDR3 nucleotides: TGTGCCAGCAGTTATCCGGGCGGTTTTGAACAGTTCTTC. Translation: CASSYPGGFEQFF.

Many counts were recorded for this clonotype. The V and J genes are TRBV20-1 and TRBJ2-5; TRBD2 matches at 7 bases. J was trimmed by 5 bases and V by 2 bases; bases with no gene match: 20. This CDR3 has 18 residues. Germline lookup yields CDR1 DFQATT and CDR2 SNEGSKA (reference sequence). The CDR3 region has the DNA TGCAGTGCTAGATCGCCCTACGGGGGGTCAGGGATGTTGGAGACCCAGTACTTC. The encoded protein is CSARSPYGGSGMLETQYF.

This clonotype was seen ten or more times. The J gene is TRBJ2-4, the V gene TRBV7-9; D is ambiguous. Deletions cut 0 bases from V and 0 bases from J, with 9 bases between. Germline CDR1 is SEHNR and CDR2 is FQNEAQ (reference sequence). The CDR3 contains 16 residues. The CDR3 region has the DNA TGTGCCAGCAGCTTAGCCGGTATCTTAGCCAAAAACATTCAGTACTTC. This encodes CASSLAGILAKNIQYF. The full variable domain, rest sourced from reference TRBV7-9 and TRBJ2-4, is DTGVSQNPRHKITKRGQNVTFRCDPISEHNRLYWYRQTLGQGPEFLTYFQNEAQLEKSRLLSDRFSAERPKGSFSTLEIQRTEQGDSAMYLCASSLAGILAKNIQYFGAGTRLSVL.

This clonotype was detected ten times or more. The chain has TRBV6-5 and TRBJ1-2, with TRBD1 as a possible D gene (5 bases). The CDR3 has 17 amino acids. Germline V CDR1 and CDR2: MNHEY, SVGAGI. V was trimmed by 2 bases and J by 1 base, leaving 17 bases between them. Here the CDR3 DNA reads TGTGCCAGCAGTTACAGTCAGAGAGGGACTATTAACTATGGCTACACCTTC. This gives the protein CASSYSQRGTINYGYTF.

In its sample, this clonotype was seen many times. The chain is built from TRBV7-9 and TRBJ1-6; D unresolved. V lost 0 bases, J lost 9 bases, and 12 bases lay in between. This CDR3 comprises 15 residues. Germline CDR1 SEHNR, CDR2 FQNEAQ (reference sequence). The CDR3 DNA reads TGTGCCAGCAGCTTAGCTTCAAATCCTACTTCACCCCTCCACTTT. This gives the protein CASSLASNPTSPLHF.